These T cell receptor beta chains were read from a single sample in a study of blood T cell repertoires in COVID-19. Generated by immunoSEQ multiplex PCR, the TCRdb table keeps only in-frame clones and is missing some. This sample has approximately 68,000 clones, with around 80% found just once. Sequenced input: peripheral blood. All receptors come from a human donor in a cohort sampled during active COVID-19. Each CDR3 is given with its conserved first and last residue.

cdr3_aa	v_call	j_call
CSVEGTGGETYEQYF	TRBV29-1	TRBJ2-7
CASSIRTGYYSNQPQHF	TRBV19	TRBJ1-5
CATSRADRMEEQYF	TRBV15	TRBJ2-7
CASSPAGMTDTEAFF	TRBV5-6	TRBJ1-1
CASSLLQVNTEAFF	TRBV5-1	TRBJ1-1
CASSLAGQLFSGNTIYF	TRBV5-1	TRBJ1-3
CASSPRRTGDYEQYF	TRBV7-8	TRBJ2-7
CASSQEASRHYGYTF	TRBV4-2	TRBJ1-2
CASSRDNQPQHF	TRBV11-2	TRBJ1-5
CAWSPLPRNSPLHF	TRBV30	TRBJ1-6
CASSLTGGEQYF	TRBV12-3/TRBV12-4	TRBJ2-7
CASSLAQGSQTQYF	TRBV7-2	TRBJ2-5
CASSLQGREETQYF	TRBV2	TRBJ2-5
CASRKQGVGEQYF	TRBV11-2	TRBJ2-7
CATSGSTGELFF	TRBV24-1	TRBJ2-2
CASSRQGAYQPQHF	TRBV6-5	TRBJ1-5
CASSLDGGRNSPLHF	TRBV5-4	TRBJ1-6
CASSPPTSGGTSTDTQYF	TRBV5-1	TRBJ2-3
CASSTPGQGTSPLHF	TRBV19	TRBJ1-6
CASHGKYQETQYF	TRBV19	TRBJ2-5
CASSPTGEIPEAFF	TRBV18	TRBJ1-1
CASSEYRGGTEAFF	TRBV25-1	TRBJ1-1
CASSEGLQRNTEAFF	TRBV2	TRBJ1-1
CAWRRDGGGYGYTF	TRBV30	TRBJ1-2
CVIDSYNQPQHF	TRBV19	TRBJ1-5
CASRGQGQGTEAFF	TRBV2	TRBJ1-1